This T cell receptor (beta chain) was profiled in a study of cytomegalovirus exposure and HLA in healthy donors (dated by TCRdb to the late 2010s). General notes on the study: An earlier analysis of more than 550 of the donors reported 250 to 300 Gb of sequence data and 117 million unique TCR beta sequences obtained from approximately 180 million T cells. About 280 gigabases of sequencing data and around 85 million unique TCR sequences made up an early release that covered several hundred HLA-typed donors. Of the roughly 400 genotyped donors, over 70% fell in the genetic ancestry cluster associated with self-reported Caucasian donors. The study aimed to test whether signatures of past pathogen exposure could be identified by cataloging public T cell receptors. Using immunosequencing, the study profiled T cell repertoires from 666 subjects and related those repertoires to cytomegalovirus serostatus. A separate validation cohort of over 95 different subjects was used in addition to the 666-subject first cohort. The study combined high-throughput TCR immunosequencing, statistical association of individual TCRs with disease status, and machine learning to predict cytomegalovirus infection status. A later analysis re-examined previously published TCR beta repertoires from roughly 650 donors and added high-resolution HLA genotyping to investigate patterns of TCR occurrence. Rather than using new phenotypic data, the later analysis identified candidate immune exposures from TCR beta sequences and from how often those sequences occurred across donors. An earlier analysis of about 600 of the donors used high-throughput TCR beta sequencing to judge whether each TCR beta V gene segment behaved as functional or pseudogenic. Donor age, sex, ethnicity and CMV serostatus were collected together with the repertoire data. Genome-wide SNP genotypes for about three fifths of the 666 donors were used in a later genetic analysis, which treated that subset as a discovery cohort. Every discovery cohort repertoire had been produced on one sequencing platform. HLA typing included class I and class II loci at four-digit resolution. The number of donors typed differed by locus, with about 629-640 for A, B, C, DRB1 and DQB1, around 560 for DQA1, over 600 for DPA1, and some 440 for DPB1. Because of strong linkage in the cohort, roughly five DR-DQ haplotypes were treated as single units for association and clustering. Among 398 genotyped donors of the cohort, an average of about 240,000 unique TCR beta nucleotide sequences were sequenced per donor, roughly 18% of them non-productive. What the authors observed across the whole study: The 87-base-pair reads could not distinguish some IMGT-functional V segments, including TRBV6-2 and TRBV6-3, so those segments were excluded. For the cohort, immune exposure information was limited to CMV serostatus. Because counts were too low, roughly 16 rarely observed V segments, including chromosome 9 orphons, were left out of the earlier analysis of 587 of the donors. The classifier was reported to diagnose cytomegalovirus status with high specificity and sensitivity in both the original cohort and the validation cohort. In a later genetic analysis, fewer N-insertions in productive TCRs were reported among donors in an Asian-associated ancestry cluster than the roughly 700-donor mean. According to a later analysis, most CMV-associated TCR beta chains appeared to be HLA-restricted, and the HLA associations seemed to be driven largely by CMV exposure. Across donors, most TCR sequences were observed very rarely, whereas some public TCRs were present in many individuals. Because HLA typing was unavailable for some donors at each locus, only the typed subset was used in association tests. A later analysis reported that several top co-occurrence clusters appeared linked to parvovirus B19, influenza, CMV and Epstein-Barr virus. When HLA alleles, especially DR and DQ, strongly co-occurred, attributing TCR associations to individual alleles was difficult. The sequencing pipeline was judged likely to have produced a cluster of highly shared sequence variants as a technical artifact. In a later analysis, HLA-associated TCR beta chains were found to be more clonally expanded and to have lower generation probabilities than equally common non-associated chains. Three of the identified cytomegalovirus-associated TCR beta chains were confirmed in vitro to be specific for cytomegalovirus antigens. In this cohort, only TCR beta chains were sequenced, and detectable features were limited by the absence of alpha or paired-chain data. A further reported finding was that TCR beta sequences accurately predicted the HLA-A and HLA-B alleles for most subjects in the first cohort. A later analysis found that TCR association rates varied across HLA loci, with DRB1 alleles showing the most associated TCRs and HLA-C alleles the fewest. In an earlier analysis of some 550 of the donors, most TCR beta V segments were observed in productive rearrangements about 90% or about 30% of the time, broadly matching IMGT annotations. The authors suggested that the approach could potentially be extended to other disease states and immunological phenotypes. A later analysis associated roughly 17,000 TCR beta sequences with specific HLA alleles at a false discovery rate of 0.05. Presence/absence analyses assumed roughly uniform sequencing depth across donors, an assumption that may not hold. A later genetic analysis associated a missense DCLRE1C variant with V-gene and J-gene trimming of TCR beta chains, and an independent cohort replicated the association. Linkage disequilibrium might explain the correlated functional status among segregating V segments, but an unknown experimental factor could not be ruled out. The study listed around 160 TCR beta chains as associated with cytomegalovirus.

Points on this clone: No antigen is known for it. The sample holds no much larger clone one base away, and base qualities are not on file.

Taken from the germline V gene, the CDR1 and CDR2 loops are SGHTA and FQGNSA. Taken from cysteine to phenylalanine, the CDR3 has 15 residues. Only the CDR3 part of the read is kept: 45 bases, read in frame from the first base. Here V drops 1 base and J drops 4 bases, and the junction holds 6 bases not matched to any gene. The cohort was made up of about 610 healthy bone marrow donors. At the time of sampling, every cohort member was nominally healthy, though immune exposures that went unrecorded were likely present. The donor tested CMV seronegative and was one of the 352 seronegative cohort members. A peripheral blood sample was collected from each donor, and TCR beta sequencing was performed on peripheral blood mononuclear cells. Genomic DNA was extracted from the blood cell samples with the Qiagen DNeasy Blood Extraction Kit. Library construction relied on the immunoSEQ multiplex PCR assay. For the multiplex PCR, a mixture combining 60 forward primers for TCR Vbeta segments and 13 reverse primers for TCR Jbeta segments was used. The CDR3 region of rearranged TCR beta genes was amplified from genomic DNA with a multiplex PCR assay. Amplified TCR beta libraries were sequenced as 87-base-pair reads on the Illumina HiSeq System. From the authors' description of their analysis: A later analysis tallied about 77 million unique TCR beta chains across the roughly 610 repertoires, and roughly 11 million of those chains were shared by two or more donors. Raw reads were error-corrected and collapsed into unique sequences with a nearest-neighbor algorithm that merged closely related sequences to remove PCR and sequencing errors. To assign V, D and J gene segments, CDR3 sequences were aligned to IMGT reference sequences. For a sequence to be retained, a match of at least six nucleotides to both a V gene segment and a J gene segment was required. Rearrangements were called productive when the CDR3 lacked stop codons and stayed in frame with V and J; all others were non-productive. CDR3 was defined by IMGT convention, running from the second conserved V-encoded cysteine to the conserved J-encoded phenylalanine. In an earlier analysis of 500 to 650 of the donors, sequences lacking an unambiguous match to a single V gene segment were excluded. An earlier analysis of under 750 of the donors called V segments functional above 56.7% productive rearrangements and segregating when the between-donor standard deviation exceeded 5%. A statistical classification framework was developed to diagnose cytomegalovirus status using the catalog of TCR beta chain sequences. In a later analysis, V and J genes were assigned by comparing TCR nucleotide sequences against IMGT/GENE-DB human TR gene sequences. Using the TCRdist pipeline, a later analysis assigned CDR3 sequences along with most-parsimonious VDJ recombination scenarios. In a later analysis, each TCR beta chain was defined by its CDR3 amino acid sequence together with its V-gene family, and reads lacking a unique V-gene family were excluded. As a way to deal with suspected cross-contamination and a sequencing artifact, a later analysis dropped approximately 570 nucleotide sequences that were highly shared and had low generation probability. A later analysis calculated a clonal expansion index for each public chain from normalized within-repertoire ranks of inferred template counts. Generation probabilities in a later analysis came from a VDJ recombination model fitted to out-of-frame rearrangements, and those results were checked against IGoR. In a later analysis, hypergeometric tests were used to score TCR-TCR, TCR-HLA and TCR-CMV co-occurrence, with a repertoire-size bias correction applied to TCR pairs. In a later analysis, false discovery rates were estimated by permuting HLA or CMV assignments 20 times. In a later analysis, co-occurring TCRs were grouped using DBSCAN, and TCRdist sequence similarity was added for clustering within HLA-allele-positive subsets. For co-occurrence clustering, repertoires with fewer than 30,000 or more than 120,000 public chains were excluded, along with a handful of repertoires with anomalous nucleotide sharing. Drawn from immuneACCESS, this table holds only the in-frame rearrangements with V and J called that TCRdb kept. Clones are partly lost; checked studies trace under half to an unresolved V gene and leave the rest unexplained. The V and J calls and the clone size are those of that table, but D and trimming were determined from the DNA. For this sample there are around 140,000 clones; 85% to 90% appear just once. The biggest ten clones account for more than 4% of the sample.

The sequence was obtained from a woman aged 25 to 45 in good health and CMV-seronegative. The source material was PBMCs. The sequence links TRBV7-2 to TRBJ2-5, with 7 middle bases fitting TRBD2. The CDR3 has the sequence CASSLGGSGPETQYF. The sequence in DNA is TGTGCCAGCAGCTTAGGCGGGAGTGGCCCAGAGACCCAGTACTTC.